The 8 T cell receptor beta chains below all came from one sample that was sequenced in a study of cytomegalovirus exposure and HLA in healthy donors. 60 Vbeta and 13 Jbeta primers were used in PCR. Assay: immunoSEQ multiplex PCR; the TCRdb copy retains only in-frame clones and omits some. The table includes about 70,000 clones, 74% detected once. The sample consisted of PBMCs. These receptors came from a human donor in good health.

V usage is TRBV10-3 and J usage is TRBJ2-5; maybe TRBD2 (5 bases). Trimming took off 6 bases at V and 5 bases at J, with 13 bases between the two ends. The CDR3 has 13 amino acids. Germline V gene sequence: CDR1 ENHRY, CDR2 SYGVKD. CDR3 coding DNA: TGTGCCATCAGGGACTCAGATTGGGAGACCCAGTACTTC. This codes for CAIRDSDWETQYF.

This rearrangement joins TRBV27 to TRBJ2-5; 10 positions agree with TRBD2. From germline, CDR1 is MNHEY and CDR2 SMNVEV (reference sequence). This CDR3 is built from 16 residues. The trim removed 6 bases at V and 5 bases at J, leaving 12 bases unmatched. The CDR3 sequence: CASSQRTSGTGETQYF. CDR3 nucleotide sequence: TGTGCCAGCAGCCAGAGAACTAGCGGGACTGGTGAGACCCAGTACTTC.

V and J are TRBV27 and TRBJ1-4, with D hard to call. Trimming left V 8 bases short and J 0 bases short, with 7 bases between. Germline CDR1 is MNHEY and CDR2 is SMNVEV (reference sequence). The CDR3 runs to 13 residues. CDR3 nucleotide sequence: TGTGCCAGCGGAGTTGCAACTAATGAAAAACTGTTTTTT. It is translated as CASGVATNEKLFF. Looking up the rest from reference TRBV27 and TRBJ1-4 gives the full variable domain: EAQVTQNPRYLITVTGKKLTVTCSQNMNHEYMSWYRQDPGLGLRQIYYSMNVEVTDKGDVPEGYKVSRKEKRNFPLILESPSPNQTSLYFCASGVATNEKLFFGSGTQLSVL.

V gene TRBV10-3 combines with J gene TRBJ2-1; 7 bases align to TRBD2. CDR3 length: 17 residues. Germline CDR1 is ENHRY and CDR2 is SYGVKD. The V segment lost 5 bases and the J segment 9 bases; nucleotides outside the gene matches: 19. CDR3 in DNA: TGTGCCATCAGTCCTCGAAATGGAGCGGGAAAGTTCGGTGAGCAGTTCTTC. Amino acid sequence: CAISPRNGAGKFGEQFF.

This clone was detected only once. The V and J genes are TRBV11-2 and TRBJ1-2; D is unresolved. The ends were cut back, 5 bases at V and 2 bases at J, with 9 bases in the middle. Germline V gene sequence: CDR1 SGHAT, CDR2 FQNNGV. This CDR3 spans 13 amino acids. CDR3 sequence: CASSGLLNYGYTF. In nucleotides, the CDR3 is TGTGCCAGCAGCGGGCTTCTCAACTATGGCTACACCTTC.

The chain carries TRBV10-1 and TRBJ2-2; D is unresolved. The CDR3 consists of 13 residues. Between the trimmed V and J ends, which lost 0 bases and 7 bases, there was a span of 6 bases. Germline V gives CDR1 WNHNN, CDR2 SYGVQD (reference sequence). CDR3: CASSESNFGELFF. The CDR3 nucleotides are TGCGCCAGCAGTGAGTCGAACTTCGGGGAGCTGTTTTTT.

Here the CDR3 DNA reads TGTGCCAGCAGCTTTGGGAGCAGGGGAAACACCGGGGAGCTGTTTTTT. Encoded protein: CASSFGSRGNTGELFF. The genes are TRBV5-4 and TRBJ2-2, with D perhaps TRBD1 (6 bases). V was shortened by 2 bases and J by 2 bases, with 13 bases between the two germline ends. Per germline, CDR1 SGHNT and CDR2 YYREEE (reference sequence). This CDR3 contains 16 residues.

This clone was picked up one time. The chain couples TRBV4-2 to TRBJ2-7; 8 bases map to TRBD2. V trimming: 11 bases; J trimming: 2 bases; junction bases outside the gene matches: 5. CDR3 length: 12 amino acids. CDR1 LGHNA and CDR2 YNFKEQ come from the germline V gene. The CDR3 DNA sequence: TGTGCCGCCGGGGGGGGCACCTACGAGCAGTACTTC. Amino acid sequence: CAAGGGTYEQYF.